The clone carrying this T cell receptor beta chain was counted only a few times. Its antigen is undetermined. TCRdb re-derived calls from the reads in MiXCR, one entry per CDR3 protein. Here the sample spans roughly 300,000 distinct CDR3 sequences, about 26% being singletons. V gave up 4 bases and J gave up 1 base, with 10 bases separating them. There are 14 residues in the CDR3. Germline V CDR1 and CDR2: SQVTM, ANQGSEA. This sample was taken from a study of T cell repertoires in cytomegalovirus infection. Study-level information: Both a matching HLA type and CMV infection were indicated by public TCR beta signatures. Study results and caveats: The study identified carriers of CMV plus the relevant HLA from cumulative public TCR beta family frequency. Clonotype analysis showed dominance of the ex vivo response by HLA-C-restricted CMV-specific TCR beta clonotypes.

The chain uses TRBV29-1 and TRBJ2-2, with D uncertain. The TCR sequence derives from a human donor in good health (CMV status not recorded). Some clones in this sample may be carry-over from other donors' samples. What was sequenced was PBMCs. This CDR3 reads CSVALAVNTGELFF. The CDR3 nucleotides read TGCAGCGTTGCACTCGCGGTGAACACCGGGGAGCTGTTTTTT.